This T cell receptor (beta chain) originates from a study of T cells in Graves' hyperthyroidism and ophthalmopathy. Study in general: The initial diagnosis was the point when peripheral blood was collected, ahead of any treatment. Study conclusions and caveats: Median prediction lead before ophthalmopathy onset was around 7 months with the model. Most clonotypes expanded in thyroid above 0.001 were likewise present in blood.

Amplified regions were TCR beta CDR3 sequences from RNA transcripts. RT-PCR in the first round (using the HTBI primer set) targeted the TCR CDR3. Each CDR3 protein gets one entry after TCRdb re-called the multiplex PCR reads with MiXCR. This table holds about 520,000 distinct CDR3 sequences, around 22% found once. The CDR3 is made up of 14 amino acids. Germline CDR1 SGHTA, CDR2 FQGNSA. The V gene end was trimmed by 3 bases and the J gene end by 1 base; junction bases not matched to a gene: 3. Ophthalmopathy cases met thresholds of Clinical Activity Score at least 3, NOSPECS grade at least 4 and duration under 3 months. This clonotype occurred many times. Antigen unknown.

The genes are TRBV7-2 and TRBJ2-7; 7 bases line up with TRBD1. The TCR was taken from a woman between 25 and 40 years old with Graves' ophthalmopathy. Sample: blood. CDR3 bases: TGTGCCAGCAGCTTCGGGACAGAATCCTACGAGCAGTACTTC. Translated, it gives CASSFGTESYEQYF.